This T cell receptor (beta chain) stems from a study of a mutant IDH1 vaccine in newly diagnosed glioma. Overall study: Vaccination followed radiotherapy alone by 4-6 weeks, or accompanied temozolomide cycles. Averaging approximately 42 years of age, treated patients were about 60% male and approximately 38% female. Previous treatment comprised radiotherapy, temozolomide, or both, mostly both.

The ends were cut back, 3 bases at V and 5 bases at J, with 14 bases in the middle. Germline V gene sequence: CDR1 SGDLS, CDR2 YYNGEE. The CDR3 spans 14 residues. On this clone itself: Antigen: not known.

This table comes from immunoSEQ multiplex PCR, and its TCRdb copy is limited to in-frame clones, with some not included. This sample has about 26,000 clones; approximately 87% occur once, and the top ten carry 31%. Documented time point: week 35, safety follow-up. Doses of 300 ug of mutant IDH1 20-mer peptide were given with topical imiquimod. This clonotype was sampled from a man aged 30 to 45 with glioma. The specimen comprised PBMCs, sampled from a glioma patient whose treatment included an IDH1 peptide vaccine. The chain is built from TRBV9 and TRBJ1-1, with D uncertain. The CDR3: CASSAGGLGTEAFF. DNA for the CDR3: TGTGCCAGCAGCGCCGGCGGGTTGGGGACTGAAGCTTTCTTT. Looking up the rest from reference TRBV9 and TRBJ1-1 gives the full variable domain: DSGVTQTPKHLITATGQRVTLRCSPRSGDLSVYWYQQSLDQGLQFLIQYYNGEERAKGNILERFSAQQFPDLHSELNLSSLELGDSALYFCASSAGGLGTEAFFGQGTRLTVV.